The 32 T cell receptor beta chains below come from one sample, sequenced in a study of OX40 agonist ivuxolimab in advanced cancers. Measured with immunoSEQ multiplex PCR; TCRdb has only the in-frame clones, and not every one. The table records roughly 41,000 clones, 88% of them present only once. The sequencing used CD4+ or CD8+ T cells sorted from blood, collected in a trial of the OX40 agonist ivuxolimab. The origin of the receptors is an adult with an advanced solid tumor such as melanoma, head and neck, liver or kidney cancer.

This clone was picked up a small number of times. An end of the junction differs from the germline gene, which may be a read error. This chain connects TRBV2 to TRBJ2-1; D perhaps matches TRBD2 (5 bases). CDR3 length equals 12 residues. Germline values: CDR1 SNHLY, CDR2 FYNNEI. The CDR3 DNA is TGTGCCAGCAGGGAAGCGGACAATGAGCAGTTCTTC. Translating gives CASREADNEQFF.

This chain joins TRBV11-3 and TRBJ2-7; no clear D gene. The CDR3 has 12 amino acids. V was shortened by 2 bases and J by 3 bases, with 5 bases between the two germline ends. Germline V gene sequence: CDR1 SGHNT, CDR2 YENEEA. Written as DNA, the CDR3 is TGTGCCAGCAGCTTAACGATCTACGAGCAGTACTTC. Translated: CASSLTIYEQYF.

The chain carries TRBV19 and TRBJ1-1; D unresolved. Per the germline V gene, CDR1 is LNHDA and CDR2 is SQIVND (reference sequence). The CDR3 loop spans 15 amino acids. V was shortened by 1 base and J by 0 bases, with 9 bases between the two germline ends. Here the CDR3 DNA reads TGTGCCAGTAGTATAGCTGGCAAAGTGAACACTGAAGCTTTCTTT. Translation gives CASSIAGKVNTEAFF.

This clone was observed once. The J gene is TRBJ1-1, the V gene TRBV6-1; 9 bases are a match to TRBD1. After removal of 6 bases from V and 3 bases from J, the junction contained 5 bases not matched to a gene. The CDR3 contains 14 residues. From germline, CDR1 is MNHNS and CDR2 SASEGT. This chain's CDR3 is CASSLQGADTEAFF. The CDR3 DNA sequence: TGTGCCAGCAGCCTACAGGGGGCGGACACTGAAGCTTTCTTT.

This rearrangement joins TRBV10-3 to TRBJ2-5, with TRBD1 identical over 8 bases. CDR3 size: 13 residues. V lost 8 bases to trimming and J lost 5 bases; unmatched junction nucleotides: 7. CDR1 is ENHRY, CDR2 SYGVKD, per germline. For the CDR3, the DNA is TGTGCCATCGGCGGACAGGGACTCGAGACCCAGTACTTC. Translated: CAIGGQGLETQYF.

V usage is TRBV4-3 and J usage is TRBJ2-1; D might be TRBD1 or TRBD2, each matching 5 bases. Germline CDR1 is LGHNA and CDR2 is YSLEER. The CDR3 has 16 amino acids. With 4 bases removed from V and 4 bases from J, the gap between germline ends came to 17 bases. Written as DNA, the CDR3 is TGCGCCAGCAGCCGTCAAACCGGGACCCTGTACAATGAGCAGTTCTTC. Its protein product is CASSRQTGTLYNEQFF.

CDR3: CASSFTSGGEQFF. For the CDR3, the DNA is TGTGCCAGCAGTTTCACTAGCGGGGGTGAGCAGTTCTTC. This chain links TRBV11-2 with TRBJ2-1, with 11 nucleotides matching TRBD2. Germline CDR1 SGHAT, CDR2 FQNNGV. CDR3 length equals 13 residues. V lost 6 bases to trimming and J lost 9 bases; unmatched junction nucleotides: 4.

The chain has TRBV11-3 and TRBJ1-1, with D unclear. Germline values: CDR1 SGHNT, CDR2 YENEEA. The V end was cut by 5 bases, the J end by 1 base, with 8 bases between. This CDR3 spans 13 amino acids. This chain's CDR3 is CASSQDWNTEAFF. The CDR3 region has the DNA TGTGCCAGCAGCCAGGACTGGAACACTGAAGCTTTCTTT.

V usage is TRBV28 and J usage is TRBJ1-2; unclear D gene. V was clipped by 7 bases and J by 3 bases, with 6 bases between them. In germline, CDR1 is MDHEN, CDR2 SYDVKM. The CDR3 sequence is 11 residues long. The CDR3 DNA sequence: TGTGCCAGCAAGGACTACTATGGCTACACCTTC. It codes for CASKDYYGYTF.

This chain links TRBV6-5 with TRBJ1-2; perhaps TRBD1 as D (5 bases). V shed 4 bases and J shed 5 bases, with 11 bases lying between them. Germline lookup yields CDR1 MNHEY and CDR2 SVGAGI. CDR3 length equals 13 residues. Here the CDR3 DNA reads TGTGCCAGCAGTTCCGGGGCCTGGTATGGCTACACCTTC. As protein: CASSSGAWYGYTF.

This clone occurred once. The CDR3 loop is CASLRSGLGGELFF. CDR3 nucleotide sequence: TGTGCCAGCCTGAGGTCGGGCCTCGGCGGGGAGCTGTTTTTT. The V and J genes are TRBV7-2 and TRBJ2-2, with no clear D. This CDR3 comprises 14 residues. V was clipped by 8 bases and J by 7 bases, with 17 bases between them. From germline, CDR1 is SGHTA and CDR2 FQGNSA.

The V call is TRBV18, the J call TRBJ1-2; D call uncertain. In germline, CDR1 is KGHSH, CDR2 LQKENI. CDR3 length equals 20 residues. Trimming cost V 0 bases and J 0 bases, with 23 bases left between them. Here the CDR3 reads CASSPPLYLRVLFPNYGYTF. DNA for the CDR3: TGTGCCAGCTCACCACCCCTATATCTGAGGGTTTTATTTCCTAACTATGGCTACACCTTC. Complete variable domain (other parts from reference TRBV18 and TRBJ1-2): NAGVMQNPRHLVRRRGQEARLRCSPMKGHSHVYWYRQLPEEGLKFMVYLQKENIIDESGMPKERFSAEFPKEGPSILRIQQVVRGDSAAYFCASSPPLYLRVLFPNYGYTFGSGTRLTVV.

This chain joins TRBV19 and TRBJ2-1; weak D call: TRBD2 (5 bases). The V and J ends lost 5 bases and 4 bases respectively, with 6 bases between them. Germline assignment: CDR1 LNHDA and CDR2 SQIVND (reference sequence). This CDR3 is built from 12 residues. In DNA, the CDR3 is TGTGCCAGTAGTCGGGGATACAATGAGCAGTTCTTC. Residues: CASSRGYNEQFF.

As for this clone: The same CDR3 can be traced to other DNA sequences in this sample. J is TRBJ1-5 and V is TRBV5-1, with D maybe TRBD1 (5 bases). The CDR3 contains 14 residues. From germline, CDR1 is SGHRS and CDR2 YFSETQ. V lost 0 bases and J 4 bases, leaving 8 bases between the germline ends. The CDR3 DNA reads TGCGCCAGCAGCTTGGGGGGGTCTAATCAGCCCCAGCATTTT. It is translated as CASSLGGSNQPQHF.

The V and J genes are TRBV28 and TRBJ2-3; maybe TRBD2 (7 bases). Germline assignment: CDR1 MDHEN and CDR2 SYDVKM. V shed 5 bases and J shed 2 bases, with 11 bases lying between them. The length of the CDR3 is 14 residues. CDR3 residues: CASSRGGATDTQYF. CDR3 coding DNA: TGTGCCAGCAGTAGGGGGGGAGCCACAGATACGCAGTATTTT.

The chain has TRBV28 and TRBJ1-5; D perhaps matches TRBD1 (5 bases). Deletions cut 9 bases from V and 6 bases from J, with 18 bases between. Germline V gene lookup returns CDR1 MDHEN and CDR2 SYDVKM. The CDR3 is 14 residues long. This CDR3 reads CASTSSGNSQPQHF. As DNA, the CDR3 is TGTGCCAGTACCTCCTCAGGGAATAGTCAGCCCCAGCATTTT.

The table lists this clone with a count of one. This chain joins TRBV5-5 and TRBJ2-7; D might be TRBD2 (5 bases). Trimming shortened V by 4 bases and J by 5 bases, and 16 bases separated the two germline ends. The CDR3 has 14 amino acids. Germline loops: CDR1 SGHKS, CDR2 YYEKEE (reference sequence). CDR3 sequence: CASSNGLGLDEQYF. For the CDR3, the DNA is TGTGCCAGCAGCAATGGACTGGGCCTCGACGAGCAGTACTTC.

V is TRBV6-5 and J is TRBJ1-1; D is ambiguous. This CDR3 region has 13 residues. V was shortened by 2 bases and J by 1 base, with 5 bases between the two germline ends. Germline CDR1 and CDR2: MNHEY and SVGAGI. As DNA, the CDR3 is TGTGCCAGCAGTTACGTGGCGAACACTGAAGCTTTCTTT. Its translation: CASSYVANTEAFF.

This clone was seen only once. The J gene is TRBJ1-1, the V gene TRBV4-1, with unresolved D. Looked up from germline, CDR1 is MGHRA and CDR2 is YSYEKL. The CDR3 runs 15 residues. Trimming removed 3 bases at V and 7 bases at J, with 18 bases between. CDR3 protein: CASSHPAAGIYEAFF. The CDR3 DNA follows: TGCGCCAGCAGCCATCCCGCGGCGGGAATATATGAAGCTTTCTTT.

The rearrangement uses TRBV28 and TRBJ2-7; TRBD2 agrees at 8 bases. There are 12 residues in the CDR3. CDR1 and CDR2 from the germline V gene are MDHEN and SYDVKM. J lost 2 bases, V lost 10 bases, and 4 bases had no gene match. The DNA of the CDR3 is TGTGCCACCGGGGGGGCGACCTACGAGCAGTACTTC. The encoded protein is CATGGATYEQYF.

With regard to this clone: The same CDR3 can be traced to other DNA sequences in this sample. CDR3 region: CASSLGRTTVLGEQYF. CDR3 sequence (DNA): TGCGCCAGCAGCTTGGGTCGCACTACGGTCTTGGGGGAGCAGTACTTC. The J gene is TRBJ2-7, the V gene TRBV5-1; D is uncertain. The ends were cut back, 0 bases at V and 7 bases at J, with 20 bases in the middle. The CDR3 extends over 16 amino acids. CDR1 and CDR2 (germline): SGHRS, YFSETQ.

CDR3 in DNA: TGTGCCAGTAGTATTTCCCCTCGGGACAGCTACGAGCAGTACTTC. This sequence encodes CASSISPRDSYEQYF. The V gene is TRBV19, the J gene TRBJ2-7, with TRBD1 matching over 7 bases. The CDR3 extends over 15 amino acids. J was trimmed by 3 bases and V by 3 bases; bases with no gene match: 8. CDR1 is LNHDA, CDR2 SQIVND, per germline (reference sequence).

CDR3 amino acids: CASSPNLAYTDTQYF. CDR3 bases: TGCGCCAGCAGCCCCAACCTAGCGTACACAGATACGCAGTATTTT. The V and J genes are TRBV5-1 and TRBJ2-3; a possible D gene is TRBD2 (6 bases). Trimming removed 4 bases from V and 2 bases from J, with 14 bases in between. The CDR3 is made up of 15 amino acids. The germline V gene encodes CDR1 SGHRS and CDR2 YFSETQ.

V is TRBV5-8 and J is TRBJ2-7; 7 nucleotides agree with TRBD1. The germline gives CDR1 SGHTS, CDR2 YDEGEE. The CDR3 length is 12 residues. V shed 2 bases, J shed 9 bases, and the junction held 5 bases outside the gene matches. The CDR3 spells CASSFYRDRQYF. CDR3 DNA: TGTGCCAGCAGCTTCTACCGGGACAGGCAGTACTTC. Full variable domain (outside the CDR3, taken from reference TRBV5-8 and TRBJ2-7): EAGVTQSPTHLIKTRGQQATLRCSPISGHTSVYWYQQALGLGLQFLLWYDEGEERNRGNFPPRFSGRQFPNYSSELNVNALELEDSALYLCASSFYRDRQYFGPGTRLTVT.

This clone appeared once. Here the CDR3 DNA reads TGTGCCATCAGTGAGTCGAGGGGGACTTATGACTTTGAGCAGTTCTTC. Protein: CAISESRGTYDFEQFF. The chain joins TRBV10-3 to TRBJ2-1; the D gene could be TRBD1 or TRBD2 (6 bases each). Germline V gene sequence: CDR1 ENHRY, CDR2 SYGVKD. Trimming pared 0 bases from V and 9 bases from J, leaving 18 bases between. This CDR3 comprises 16 residues.

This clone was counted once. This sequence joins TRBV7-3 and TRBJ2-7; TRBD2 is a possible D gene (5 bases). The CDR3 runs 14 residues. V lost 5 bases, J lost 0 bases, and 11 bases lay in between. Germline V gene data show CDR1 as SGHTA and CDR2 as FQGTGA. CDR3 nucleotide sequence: TGTGCCAGCAGCCCCCAGGAGGACTCCTACGAGCAGTACTTC. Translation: CASSPQEDSYEQYF.

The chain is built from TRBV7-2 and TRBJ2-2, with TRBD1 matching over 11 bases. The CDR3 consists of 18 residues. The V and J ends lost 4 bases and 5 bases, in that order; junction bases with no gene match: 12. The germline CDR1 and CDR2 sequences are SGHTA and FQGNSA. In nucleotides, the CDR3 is TGTGCCAGCAGCTCCCCCTACCCGGACAGGGGGCAAACCGGGGAGCTGTTTTTT. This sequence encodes CASSSPYPDRGQTGELFF.

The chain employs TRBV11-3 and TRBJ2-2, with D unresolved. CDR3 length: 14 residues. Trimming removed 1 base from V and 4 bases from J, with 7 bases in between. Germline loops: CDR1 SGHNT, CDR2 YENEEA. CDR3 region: CASSLGVGTGELFF. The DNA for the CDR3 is TGTGCCAGCAGCTTAGGGGTTGGCACCGGGGAGCTGTTTTTT.

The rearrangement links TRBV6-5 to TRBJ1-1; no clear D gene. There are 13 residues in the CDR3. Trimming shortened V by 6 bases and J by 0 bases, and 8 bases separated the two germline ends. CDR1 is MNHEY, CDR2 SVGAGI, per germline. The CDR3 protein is CASSQTLNTEAFF. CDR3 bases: TGTGCCAGCAGCCAGACCCTGAACACTGAAGCTTTCTTT.

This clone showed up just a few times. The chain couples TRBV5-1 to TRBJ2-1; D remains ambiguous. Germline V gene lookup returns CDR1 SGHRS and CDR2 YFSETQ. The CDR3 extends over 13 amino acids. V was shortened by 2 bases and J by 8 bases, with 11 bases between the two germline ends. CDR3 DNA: TGCGCCAGCAGCTTTTCGGTCCTCCATGAGCAGTTCTTC. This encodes CASSFSVLHEQFF.

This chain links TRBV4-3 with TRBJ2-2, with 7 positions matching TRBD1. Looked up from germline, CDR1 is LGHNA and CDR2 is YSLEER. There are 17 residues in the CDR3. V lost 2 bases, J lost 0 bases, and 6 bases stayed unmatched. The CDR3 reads CASSQLLTGPNTGELFF. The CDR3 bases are TGCGCCAGCAGCCAACTTTTGACAGGGCCGAACACCGGGGAGCTGTTTTTT.

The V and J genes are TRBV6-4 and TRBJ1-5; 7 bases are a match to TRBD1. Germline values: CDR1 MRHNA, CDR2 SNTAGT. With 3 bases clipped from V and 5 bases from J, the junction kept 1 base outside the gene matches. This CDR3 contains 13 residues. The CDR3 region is CASSEQGDQPQHF. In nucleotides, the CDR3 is TGTGCCAGCAGTGAGCAGGGGGATCAGCCCCAGCATTTT.